This TCR beta chain is drawn from a study of spatial heterogeneity in lung cancer. Study context: Strong correlation linked TCR transcript counts in tumor regions to a T cell module score derived from matched bulk RNA-seq. Raw reads showed each unique TCR and UMI combination turning up more than ten times on average. Points from the study as a whole: How many expanded intratumoral alpha and beta TCRs were present tracked the tumor mutation count, which was a count of nonsynonymous mutations.

Each molecule of TCR cDNA was tagged with one unique molecular identifier. MiXCR was run by TCRdb on the 5' RACE reads, yielding one entry per CDR3 protein. The table includes 700 to 950 distinct CDR3 sequences, approximately 8.5% detected once. Time point reported: sample taken at primary tumor resection. No cells were sorted before sequencing. The whole RNA sequenced was extracted from tumor, nontumor lung or frozen PBMC. By its share, this clonotype is medium-sized. Its antigen is not known. Sample: lung tumor tissue, taken at surgery. The TCR comes from a male donor with early-stage non-small cell lung cancer.

The CDR3 DNA follows: TGTGCCACCAGTGATTTACCGCTAGCGGGAGTCAATGAGCAGTTCTTC. Its protein product is CATSDLPLAGVNEQFF. The J gene is TRBJ2-1, the V gene TRBV24-1, with 10 bases identical to TRBD2. With 1 base clipped from V and 6 bases from J, the junction kept 5 bases outside the gene matches. CDR1 and CDR2 from the germline V gene are KGHDR and SFDVKD. This CDR3 region has 16 residues.